Following are 20 T cell receptor beta chains from one sample sequenced in a study of blood T cell repertoires in COVID-19. Using immunoSEQ multiplex PCR, the repertoire was profiled, and TCRdb retains in-frame clones only, with some absent. The sample has about 140,000 clones; about 86% are singletons. What was sequenced was peripheral blood. These receptors came from a woman between 55 and 75 years old with acute or convalescent COVID-19.

This clone was seen a handful of times. This sequence joins TRBV28 and TRBJ2-2; 9 bases match TRBD1. The trim removed 9 bases at V and 8 bases at J, leaving 13 bases unmatched. The CDR3 sequence is 15 residues long. Germline V gene data show CDR1 as MDHEN and CDR2 as SYDVKM. The CDR3 reads CASCPGQGVLGELFF. The CDR3 bases are TGTGCCAGTTGTCCGGGACAGGGAGTTTTGGGGGAGCTGTTTTTT.

The V call is TRBV19, the J call TRBJ1-5; 9 nucleotides agree with TRBD1. CDR1 and CDR2 from the germline V gene are LNHDA and SQIVND (reference sequence). This CDR3 has 16 residues. The ends lost 4 bases at V and 7 bases at J; junction bases unmatched: 11. CDR3 nucleotide sequence: TGTGCCAGTAGTAGAGCCGGGACAGGGCTAGAGCAGCCCCAGCATTTT. As protein: CASSRAGTGLEQPQHF.

This clone occurred a few times. The chain is built from TRBV27 and TRBJ2-7, with 7 positions matching TRBD1. The V gene end was trimmed by 0 bases and the J gene end by 5 bases; junction bases not matched to a gene: 4. Germline values: CDR1 MNHEY, CDR2 SMNVEV (reference sequence). The CDR3 runs 14 residues. CDR3: CASSLSTGIHEQYF. As DNA, the CDR3 is TGTGCCAGCAGTTTATCGACAGGGATCCACGAGCAGTACTTC.

The J gene is TRBJ2-7, the V gene TRBV10-3; a possible D gene is TRBD1 (5 bases). Trimming removed 10 bases at V and 6 bases at J, with 19 bases between. The CDR3 contains 13 residues. Per the germline V gene, CDR1 is ENHRY and CDR2 is SYGVKD. CDR3 amino acids: CATANRSSGEQYF. The CDR3 DNA reads as TGTGCCACCGCGAACAGGAGCTCCGGCGAGCAGTACTTC.

This chain connects TRBV20-1 to TRBJ2-3, with TRBD2 as a possible D gene (6 bases). The germline V gene has CDR1 DFQATT and CDR2 SNEGSKA (reference sequence). V lost 3 bases, J lost 0 bases, and 16 bases lay in between. This CDR3 is 16 amino acids long. The CDR3 loop reads CSASLLADTSTDTQYF. The CDR3 DNA sequence: TGCAGTGCTAGTCTACTAGCAGATACTAGCACAGATACGCAGTATTTT.

The chain links TRBV6-1 to TRBJ1-2; D call uncertain. CDR1 is MNHNS, CDR2 SASEGT, per germline. Trimming removed 2 bases at V and 4 bases at J, with 2 bases between. The CDR3 covers 11 residues. CDR3 nucleotide sequence: TGTGCCAGCAGTGAACGCTATGGCTACACCTTC. This sequence encodes CASSERYGYTF.

The chain carries TRBV28 and TRBJ1-2; weak D call: TRBD1 (5 bases). The germline V gene has CDR1 MDHEN and CDR2 SYDVKM. The CDR3 loop spans 12 amino acids. V was pared by 8 bases and J by 4 bases, with 11 bases between. DNA of the CDR3: TGTGCCAGCGGGGCCTGGGGCTATGGCTACACCTTC. This translates into CASGAWGYGYTF.

V gene TRBV28 combines with J gene TRBJ2-3, with 7 bases matching TRBD2. The CDR3 consists of 16 residues. With 1 base clipped from V and 3 bases from J, the junction kept 7 bases outside the gene matches. In germline, CDR1 is MDHEN, CDR2 SYDVKM. DNA for the CDR3: TGTGCCAGCAGTTTATTGTGGCGGGAGTTAACAGATACGCAGTATTTT. This gives the protein CASSLLWRELTDTQYF.

The V and J genes are TRBV28 and TRBJ1-1; 9 bases match TRBD1. The CDR3 runs to 14 residues. Trimming removed 3 bases from V and 2 bases from J; junction bases left unmatched: 1. Germline assignment: CDR1 MDHEN and CDR2 SYDVKM. CDR3 sequence: CASSLGQGNTEAFF. The CDR3 DNA reads as TGTGCCAGCAGTTTGGGACAGGGAAACACTGAAGCTTTCTTT.

V usage is TRBV9 and J usage is TRBJ2-3, with 8 nucleotides matching TRBD2. There are 18 residues in the CDR3. Germline loops: CDR1 SGDLS, CDR2 YYNGEE. Germline trimming cut 0 bases from V and 4 bases from J; bases unmatched to any gene: 13. In DNA form, the CDR3 reads TGTGCCAGCAGCGTAGCCCCTGGCGGGAGGAGGTTGTCAGATACGCAGTATTTT. Its protein is CASSVAPGGRRLSDTQYF.

Concerning this clone: One end of the junction fails to match germline, which may point to a read error. The chain links TRBV5-4 to TRBJ2-1; TRBD2 matches 9 bases. The CDR3 has 16 amino acids. Per the germline V gene, CDR1 is SGHNT and CDR2 is YYREEE (reference sequence). The CDR3, as DNA: TGTGCCAGCAGCTTGGGATCGGGACTAGCTGATGAGCATAGGATCTTC. It specifies CASSLGSGLADEHRIF.

The gene calls are TRBV7-2 and TRBJ2-2; tentative D call: TRBD2 (6 bases). Per the germline V gene, CDR1 is SGHTA and CDR2 is FQGNSA. The ends were cut back, 2 bases at V and 1 base at J, with 11 bases in the middle. CDR3 size: 16 residues. The CDR3 bases are TGTGCCAGCAGCTTATTTGGAGGGAGGAACACCGGGGAGCTGTTTTTT. This translates into CASSLFGGRNTGELFF.

The chain is built from TRBV3-1 (or the pseudogene TRBV3-2) and TRBJ1-2, with unresolved D. The germline gives CDR1 LGHDT, CDR2 YNNKEL (reference sequence). Trimming removed 5 bases at V and 7 bases at J, with 17 bases between. The CDR3 covers 14 residues. CDR3 DNA sequence: TGTGCCAGCAGCTCCCCGGACGGACTGGGTGGCTACACCTTC. Translating gives CASSSPDGLGGYTF.

The chain links TRBV27 to TRBJ2-1; D not certain. Trimming took off 6 bases at V and 3 bases at J, with 15 bases between the two ends. This CDR3 is 15 amino acids long. Germline V gives CDR1 MNHEY, CDR2 SMNVEV (reference sequence). The CDR3 loop reads CASSPTRLFYNEQFF. The CDR3 region has the DNA TGTGCCAGCAGCCCAACGAGGTTATTCTACAATGAGCAGTTCTTC.

The CDR3 sequence: CASSLATMNTEAFF. DNA of the CDR3: TGCGCCAGCAGCTTGGCCACTATGAACACTGAAGCTTTCTTT. The chain links TRBV5-1 to TRBJ1-1; no clear D gene. The CDR3 length is 14 residues. Germline V gives CDR1 SGHRS, CDR2 YFSETQ. V lost 0 bases to trimming and J lost 0 bases, with 6 bases between them.

V usage is TRBV14 and J usage is TRBJ2-7, with 9 bases aligning to TRBD1. The V segment lost 3 bases and the J segment 3 bases; nucleotides outside the gene matches: 9. Germline CDR1 reads SGHDN; CDR2 reads FVKESK. The CDR3 covers 16 residues. The CDR3 sequence is CASSQGQGGIYYEQYF. As DNA, the CDR3 is TGTGCCAGCAGCCAGGGACAGGGAGGTATATACTACGAGCAGTACTTC.

J is TRBJ1-1 and V is TRBV28, with D maybe TRBD1 (6 bases). The CDR3 sequence is 14 residues long. V lost 5 bases to trimming and J lost 2 bases, with 12 bases between them. CDR1 MDHEN and CDR2 SYDVKM come from the germline V gene. The CDR3 nucleotides are TGTGCCAGCAGTCCCGACAGGTCCAACACTGAAGCTTTCTTT. This encodes CASSPDRSNTEAFF.

This clone was detected only once. The chain recombines TRBV6-6 with TRBJ2-6; 8 nucleotides match TRBD1. This CDR3 region has 15 residues. Germline V lookup: CDR1 MNHNY, CDR2 SVGAGI (reference sequence). Germline trimming cut 8 bases from V and 4 bases from J; bases unmatched to any gene: 7. The CDR3: CASGAGGSGANVLTF. In DNA, the CDR3 is TGTGCCAGCGGCGCAGGGGGCTCAGGGGCCAACGTCCTGACTTTC.

This chain connects TRBV5-4 to TRBJ2-3; tentative D call: TRBD2 (5 bases). The CDR3 has 15 residues. Germline CDR1 SGHNT, CDR2 YYREEE (reference sequence). Trimming pared 0 bases from V and 3 bases from J, leaving 11 bases between. Written as DNA, the CDR3 is TGTGCCAGCAGCTTGGGACGGCAGCGGACAGATACGCAGTATTTT. Protein: CASSLGRQRTDTQYF.

The rearrangement joins TRBV18 to TRBJ1-1; D remains unclear. This CDR3 is built from 13 residues. The V end lost 2 bases, the J end lost 8 bases, and 12 bases lay between the germline ends. CDR1 KGHSH and CDR2 LQKENI come from the germline V gene. CDR3 protein: CASSPGQSEEAFF. Here the CDR3 DNA reads TGTGCCAGCTCACCAGGGCAGTCGGAAGAAGCTTTCTTT.